The 15 T cell receptor beta chains in this list originate from one sample, sequenced in a study of shared clonotypes between healthy human individuals. TCRdb keeps only in-frame clones here, not all; method: immunoSEQ multiplex PCR. The sample records some 470,000 clones, about three quarters being singletons. Sequencing was carried out using PBMCs. The receptors shown here come from a middle-aged woman in good health. Some clones in this sample may be carry-over from other donors' samples.

This chain links TRBV28 with TRBJ1-2; TRBD1 is a possible D gene (6 bases). V lost 5 bases and J lost 3, with 13 bases in between. Germline CDR1 MDHEN, CDR2 SYDVKM. The CDR3 extends over 14 amino acids. The CDR3 nucleotides read TGTGCCAGCAGTAACAGGGCTAAAGACTATGGCTACACCTTC. This encodes CASSNRAKDYGYTF.

This clone was seen more than once but under ten times. V gene TRBV9 combines with J gene TRBJ2-3; D gene unclear. Trimming took 0 bases from V and 1 from J, leaving 9 bases between them. The CDR3 spans 15 residues. The germline V gene encodes CDR1 SGDLS and CDR2 YYNGEE. CDR3 protein: CASSVVSVGTDTQYF. CDR3 nucleotides: TGTGCCAGCAGCGTAGTAAGTGTTGGCACAGATACGCAGTATTTT.

The chain uses TRBV5-1 and TRBJ1-3; no reliable D call. This CDR3 comprises 14 residues. V was clipped by 1 base and J by 2 bases, with 7 bases between them. CDR1 and CDR2 from the germline V gene are SGHRS and YFSETQ. The CDR3 reads CASSLLGAGNTIYF. CDR3 coding DNA: TGCGCCAGCAGCTTGTTGGGTGCTGGAAACACCATATATTTT.

This clone has at least ten counts. CDR3 bases: TGTGCCAGCAGCCGAGCTCACATGAACACTGAAGCTTTCTTT. It yields the protein CASSRAHMNTEAFF. The chain combines TRBV9 with TRBJ1-1; D is unclear. The germline V gene encodes CDR1 SGDLS and CDR2 YYNGEE. Between the trimmed V and J ends, which lost 4 bases and 0 bases, there was a span of 10 bases. The CDR3 is made up of 14 amino acids.

The chain joins TRBV11-2 to TRBJ2-3; D call uncertain. The CDR3 contains 13 residues. The germline V and J ends were trimmed by 3 bases and 5 bases, with 9 bases remaining between them. CDR1 and CDR2 from the germline V gene are SGHAT and FQNNGV. In DNA form, the CDR3 reads TGTGCCAGCAGCTTCCAGTTGGTAGATACGCAGTATTTT. Translating it yields CASSFQLVDTQYF.

The chain combines TRBV7-3 with TRBJ2-1; D remains ambiguous. The CDR3 length is 13 residues. The V end lost 5 bases, the J end lost 0 bases, and 5 bases lay between the germline ends. Germline V gene data show CDR1 as SGHTA and CDR2 as FQGTGA. CDR3 DNA: TGTGCCAGCAGCGCGAGCTCCTACAATGAGCAGTTCTTC. Protein product: CASSASSYNEQFF.

This clone was observed a few times. The chain carries TRBV13 and TRBJ2-2, with D unclear. CDR1 and CDR2 (germline): PRHDT, FYEKMQ (reference sequence). The CDR3 has 15 residues. V lost 1 base and J 0 bases, leaving 6 bases between the germline ends. The CDR3 DNA sequence: TGTGCCAGCAGCTTAGTTGGCGCGAACACCGGGGAGCTGTTTTTT. It translates to CASSLVGANTGELFF. Full variable domain (remainder filled in from reference TRBV13 and TRBJ2-2): AAGVIQSPRHLIKEKRETATLKCYPIPRHDTVYWYQQGPGQDPQFLISFYEKMQSDKGSIPDRFSAQQFSDYHSELNMSSLELGDSALYFCASSLVGANTGELFFGEGSRLTVL.

Regarding this clone: The junction differs from germline at one of its ends, possibly a read error. The chain carries TRBV10-3 and TRBJ1-2; 9 positions agree with TRBD1. The CDR3 spans 12 residues. CDR1 and CDR2 (germline): ENHRY, SYGVKD. The CDR3: CANGDRDYGYTF. The CDR3 region has the DNA TGTGCCAACGGGGACAGGGACTACGGCTACACCTTC.

This clone was counted ten times or more. The gene calls are TRBV30 and TRBJ2-7, with D maybe TRBD1 (6 bases). The CDR3 is made up of 12 amino acids. Germline V gene data show CDR1 as GTSNPN and CDR2 as SVGIG (reference sequence). V gave up 7 bases and J gave up 4 bases, with 14 bases separating them. The chain's CDR3 is CASRTAWYEQYF. The CDR3 DNA reads as TGTGCCTCAAGGACAGCATGGTACGAGCAGTACTTC.

Regarding this clone: A far larger clone differs by one base, so this is likely a read error. V gene TRBV30 combines with J gene TRBJ2-5, with 12 bases fitting TRBD2. The germline V gene has CDR1 GTSNPN and CDR2 SVGIG (reference sequence). CDR3 length: 18 residues. The CDR3 nucleotides are TGTGCCTGGGGCCTATCTAGCGGGAGGGCCTGGTGGAGAGAGACCCGGTACTTC. It translates to CAWGLSSGRAWWRETRYF.

The V call is TRBV6-4, the J call TRBJ2-3, with D tentatively TRBD1 or TRBD2 (5 bases each). The CDR3 has 14 amino acids. V shed 3 bases and J shed 0 bases, with 7 bases lying between them. Germline assignment: CDR1 MRHNA and CDR2 SNTAGT. In DNA, the CDR3 is TGTGCCAGCAGTGAGGGGGAGAGCACAGATACGCAGTATTTT. Residues: CASSEGESTDTQYF.

The chain's CDR3 is CASSEALAVSGYTF. CDR3 nucleotide sequence: TGTGCCAGCAGTGAAGCTTTGGCGGTTTCTGGCTACACCTTC. This sequence joins TRBV25-1 and TRBJ1-2; D remains unclear. Looked up from germline, CDR1 is MGHDK and CDR2 is SYGVNS. The V end lost 2 bases, the J end lost 7 bases, and 14 bases lay between the germline ends. The CDR3 is made up of 14 amino acids.

The rearrangement links TRBV28 to TRBJ2-5; D tentatively fits TRBD1 or TRBD2 (5 bases each). The J call may be faulty, since TRBJ2-7 better matches the DNA end. CDR3 length: 13 amino acids. Germline values: CDR1 MDHEN, CDR2 SYDVKM. The CDR3 reads CASETVGGYEQYF. The CDR3 coding sequence is TGTGCCAGTGAGACCGTTGGGGGCTACGAGCAGTACTTC.

The rearrangement uses TRBV28 and TRBJ2-1; weak D call: TRBD1 (5 bases). CDR1 and CDR2 from the germline V gene are MDHEN and SYDVKM. Trimming pared 4 bases from V and 0 bases from J, leaving 22 bases between. The CDR3 has 19 residues. Written as DNA, the CDR3 is TGTGCCAGCAGTTCCCCTACGCGGTCGACAGTATCCTCCTACAATGAGCAGTTCTTC. Residues: CASSSPTRSTVSSYNEQFF.

This clone occurred a few times. The V call is TRBV7-2, the J call TRBJ1-1, with D unresolved. CDR1 and CDR2 (germline): SGHTA, FQGNSA. CDR3 length equals 14 residues. With 1 base removed from V and 4 bases from J, the gap between germline ends came to 10 bases. CDR3: CASSLGGSLTEAFF. The CDR3 DNA follows: TGTGCCAGCAGCTTAGGAGGCAGCCTCACTGAAGCTTTCTTT.